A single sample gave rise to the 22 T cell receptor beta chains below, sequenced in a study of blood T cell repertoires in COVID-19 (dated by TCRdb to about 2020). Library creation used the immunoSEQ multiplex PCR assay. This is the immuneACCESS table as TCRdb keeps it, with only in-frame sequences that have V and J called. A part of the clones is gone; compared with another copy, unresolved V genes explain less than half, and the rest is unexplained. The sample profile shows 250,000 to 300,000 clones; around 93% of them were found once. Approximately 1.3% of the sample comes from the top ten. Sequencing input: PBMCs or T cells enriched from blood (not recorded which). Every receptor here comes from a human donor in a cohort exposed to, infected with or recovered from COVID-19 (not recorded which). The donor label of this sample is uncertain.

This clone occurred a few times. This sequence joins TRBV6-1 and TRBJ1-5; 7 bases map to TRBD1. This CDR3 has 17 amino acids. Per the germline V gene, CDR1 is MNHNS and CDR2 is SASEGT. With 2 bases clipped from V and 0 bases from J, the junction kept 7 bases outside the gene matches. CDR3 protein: CASSETGQADSNQPQHF. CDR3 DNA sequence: TGTGCCAGCAGTGAAACCGGACAGGCCGATAGCAATCAGCCCCAGCATTTT.

CDR3 sequence (DNA): TGTGCCAGCAGTAACTACATGGGACTAGCGGGGGGGAAAAACGAGCAGTACTTC. Amino acids: CASSNYMGLAGGKNEQYF. The chain uses TRBV2 and TRBJ2-7, with 16 bases matching TRBD2. After removal of 5 bases from V and 5 bases from J, the junction contained 12 bases not matched to a gene. The CDR3 has 18 amino acids. Germline CDR1 SNHLY, CDR2 FYNNEI. Filled out from reference TRBV2 and TRBJ2-7, the complete variable domain reads EPEVTQTPSHQVTQMGQEVILRCVPISNHLYFYWYRQILGQKVEFLVSFYNNEISEKSEIFDDQFSVERPDGSNFTLKIRSTKLEDSAMYFCASSNYMGLAGGKNEQYFGPGTRLTVT.

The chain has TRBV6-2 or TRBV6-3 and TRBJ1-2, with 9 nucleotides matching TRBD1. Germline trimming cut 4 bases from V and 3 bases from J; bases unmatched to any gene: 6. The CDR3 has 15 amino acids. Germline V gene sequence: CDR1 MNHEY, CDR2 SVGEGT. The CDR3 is CASSSGTGMYYGYTF. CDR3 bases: TGTGCCAGCAGTTCCGGGACAGGGATGTACTATGGCTACACCTTC.

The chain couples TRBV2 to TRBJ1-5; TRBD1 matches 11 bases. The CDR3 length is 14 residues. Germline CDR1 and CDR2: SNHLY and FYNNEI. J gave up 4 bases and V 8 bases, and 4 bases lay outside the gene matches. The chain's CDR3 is CASRGQGANQPQHF. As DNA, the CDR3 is TGTGCCAGCCGCGGACAGGGGGCTAATCAGCCCCAGCATTTT.

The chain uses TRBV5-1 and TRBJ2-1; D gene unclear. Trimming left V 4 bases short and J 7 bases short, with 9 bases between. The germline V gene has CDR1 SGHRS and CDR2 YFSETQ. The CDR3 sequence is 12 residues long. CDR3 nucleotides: TGCGCCAGCAGCACTATGGAGAATGAGCAGTTCTTC. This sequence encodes CASSTMENEQFF.

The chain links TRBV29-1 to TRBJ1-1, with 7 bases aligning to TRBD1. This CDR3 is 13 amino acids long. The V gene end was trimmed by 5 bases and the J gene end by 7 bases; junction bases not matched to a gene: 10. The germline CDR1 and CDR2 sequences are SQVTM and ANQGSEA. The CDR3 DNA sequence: TGCAGCGTTAGCAGACAGGGCCGAGGTGAAGCTTTCTTT. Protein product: CSVSRQGRGEAFF.

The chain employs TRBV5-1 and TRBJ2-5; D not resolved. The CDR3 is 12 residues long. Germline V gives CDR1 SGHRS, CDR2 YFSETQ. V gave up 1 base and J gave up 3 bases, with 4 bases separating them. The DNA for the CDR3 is TGCGCCAGCAGCTTGCCAGAAGAGACCCAGTACTTC. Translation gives CASSLPEETQYF.

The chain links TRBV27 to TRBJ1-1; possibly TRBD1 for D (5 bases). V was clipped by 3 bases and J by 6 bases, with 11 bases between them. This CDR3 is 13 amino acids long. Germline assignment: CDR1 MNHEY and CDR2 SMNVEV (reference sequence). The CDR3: CASSFPGHSEAFF. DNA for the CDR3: TGTGCCAGCAGTTTCCCCGGACACTCTGAAGCTTTCTTT.

CDR3 nucleotide sequence: TGTGCCAGCAGCTTAGGGGCCAGTAATTCACCCCTCCACTTT. This translates into CASSLGASNSPLHF. The chain joins TRBV7-3 to TRBJ1-6; TRBD1 is a possible D gene (5 bases). Germline-derived CDR1 and CDR2 are SGHTA and FQGTGA. The germline V and J ends were trimmed by 2 bases and 6 bases, with 8 bases remaining between them. The CDR3 sequence is 14 residues long.

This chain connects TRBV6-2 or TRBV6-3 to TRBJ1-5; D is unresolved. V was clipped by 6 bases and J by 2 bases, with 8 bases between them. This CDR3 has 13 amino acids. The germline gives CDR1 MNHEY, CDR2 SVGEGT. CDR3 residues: CASSLAGNQPQHF. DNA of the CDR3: TGTGCCAGCAGCCTAGCAGGCAATCAGCCCCAGCATTTT.

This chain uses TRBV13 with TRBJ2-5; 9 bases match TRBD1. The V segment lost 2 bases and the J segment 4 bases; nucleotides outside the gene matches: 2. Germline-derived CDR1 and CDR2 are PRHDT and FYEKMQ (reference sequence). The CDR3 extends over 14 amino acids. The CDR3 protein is CASSLTGGGETQYF. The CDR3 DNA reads TGTGCCAGCAGCTTAACAGGGGGCGGAGAGACCCAGTACTTC. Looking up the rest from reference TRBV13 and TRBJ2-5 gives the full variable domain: AAGVIQSPRHLIKEKRETATLKCYPIPRHDTVYWYQQGPGQDPQFLISFYEKMQSDKGSIPDRFSAQQFSDYHSELNMSSLELGDSALYFCASSLTGGGETQYFGPGTRLLVL.

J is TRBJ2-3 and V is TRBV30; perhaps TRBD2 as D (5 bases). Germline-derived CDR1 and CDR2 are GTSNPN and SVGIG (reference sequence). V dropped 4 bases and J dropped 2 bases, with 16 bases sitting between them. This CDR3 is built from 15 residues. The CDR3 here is CAWTDSRTYTDTQYF. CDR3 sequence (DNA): TGTGCCTGGACGGACTCCCGAACCTACACAGATACGCAGTATTTT.

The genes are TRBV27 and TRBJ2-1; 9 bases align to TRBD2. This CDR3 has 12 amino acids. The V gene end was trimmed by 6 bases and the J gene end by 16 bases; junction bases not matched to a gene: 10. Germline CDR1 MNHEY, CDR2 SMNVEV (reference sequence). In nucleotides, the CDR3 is TGTGCCAGCAGCACTAGGACTAGCGTTCGTTTCTTC. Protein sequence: CASSTRTSVRFF.

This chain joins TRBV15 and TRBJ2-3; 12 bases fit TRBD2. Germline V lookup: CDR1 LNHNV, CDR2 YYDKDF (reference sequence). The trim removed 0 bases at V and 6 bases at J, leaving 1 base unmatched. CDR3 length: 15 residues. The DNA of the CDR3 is TGTGCCACCAGCAGAGATCTAGCGGGGGGGGATACGCAGTATTTT. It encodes CATSRDLAGGDTQYF. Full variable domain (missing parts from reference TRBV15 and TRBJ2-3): DAMVIQNPRYQVTQFGKPVTLSCSQTLNHNVMYWYQQKSSQAPKLLFHYYDKDFNNEADTPDNFQSRRPNTSFCFLDIRSPGLGDTAMYLCATSRDLAGGDTQYFGPGTRLTVL.

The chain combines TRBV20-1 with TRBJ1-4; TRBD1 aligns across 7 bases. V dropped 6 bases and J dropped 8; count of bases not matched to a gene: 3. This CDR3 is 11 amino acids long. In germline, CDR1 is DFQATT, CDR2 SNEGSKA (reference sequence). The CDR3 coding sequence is TGCAGTGCCATGGGACAGGAAAAACTGTTTTTT. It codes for CSAMGQEKLFF.

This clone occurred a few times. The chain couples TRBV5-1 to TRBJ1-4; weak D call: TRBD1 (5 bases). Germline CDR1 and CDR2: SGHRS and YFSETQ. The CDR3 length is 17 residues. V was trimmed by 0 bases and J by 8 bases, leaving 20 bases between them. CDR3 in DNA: TGCGCCAGCAGCTTGGAAGGGGTAGCGGGGGGACCAGAAAAACTGTTTTTT. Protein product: CASSLEGVAGGPEKLFF.

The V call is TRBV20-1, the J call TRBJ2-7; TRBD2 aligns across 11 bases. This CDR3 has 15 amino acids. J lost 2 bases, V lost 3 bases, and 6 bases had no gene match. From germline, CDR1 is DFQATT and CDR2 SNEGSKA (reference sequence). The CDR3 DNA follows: TGCAGTGCTAGTCGGCTAGCGGGGGGCCCCTACGAGCAGTACTTC. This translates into CSASRLAGGPYEQYF.

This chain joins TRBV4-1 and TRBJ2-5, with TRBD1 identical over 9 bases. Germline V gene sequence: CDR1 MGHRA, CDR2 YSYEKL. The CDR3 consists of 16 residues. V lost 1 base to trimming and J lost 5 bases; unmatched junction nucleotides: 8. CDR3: CASSQVGQGSFETQYF. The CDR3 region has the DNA TGCGCCAGCAGCCAAGTCGGACAGGGGAGTTTCGAGACCCAGTACTTC.

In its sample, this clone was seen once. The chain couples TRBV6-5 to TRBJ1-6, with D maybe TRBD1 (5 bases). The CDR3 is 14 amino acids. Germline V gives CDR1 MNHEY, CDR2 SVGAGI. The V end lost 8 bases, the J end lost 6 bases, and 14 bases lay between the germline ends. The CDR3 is CASGQGGTNSPLHF. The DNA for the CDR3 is TGTGCCAGCGGGCAGGGCGGAACTAATTCACCCCTCCACTTT.

The CDR3 loop reads CASSQLAGGPGPQYF. As DNA, the CDR3 is TGTGCCAGCAGCCAACTAGCGGGGGGGCCCGGGCCCCAGTACTTC. The J gene is TRBJ2-5, the V gene TRBV7-9; 13 nucleotides align to TRBD2. Germline V gene sequence: CDR1 SEHNR, CDR2 FQNEAQ (reference sequence). J lost 9 bases, V lost 5 bases, and 9 bases had no gene match. This CDR3 region has 15 residues.

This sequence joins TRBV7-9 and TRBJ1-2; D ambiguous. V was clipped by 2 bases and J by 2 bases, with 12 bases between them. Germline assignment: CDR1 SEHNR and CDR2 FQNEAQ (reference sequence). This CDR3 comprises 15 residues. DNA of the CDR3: TGTGCCAGCAGCTTACCGGGGAGAAAGAACTATGGCTACACCTTC. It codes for CASSLPGRKNYGYTF. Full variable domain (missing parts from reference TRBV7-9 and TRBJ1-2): DTGVSQNPRHKITKRGQNVTFRCDPISEHNRLYWYRQTLGQGPEFLTYFQNEAQLEKSRLLSDRFSAERPKGSFSTLEIQRTEQGDSAMYLCASSLPGRKNYGYTFGSGTRLTVV.

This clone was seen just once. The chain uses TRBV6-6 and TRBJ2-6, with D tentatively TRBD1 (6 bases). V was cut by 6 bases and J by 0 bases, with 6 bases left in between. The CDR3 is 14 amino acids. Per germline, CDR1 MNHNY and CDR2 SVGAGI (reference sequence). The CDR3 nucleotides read TGTGCCAGCAGGGGGGCCTCTGGGGCCAACGTCCTGACTTTC. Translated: CASRGASGANVLTF.